This TCR beta chain was recorded in a study of cytomegalovirus exposure and HLA in healthy donors. Study-wide context: About 85 million unique TCRs from HLA-typed donors were held in an early release of data. Genetic ancestry analysis placed around four fifths of the roughly 400 donors that were genotyped in the Caucasian-associated cluster. Study-wide results and limits: As a later analysis revealed, the rate of TCR association differed by HLA locus, with DRB1 most and HLA-C fewest. It was reported that TCR beta sequences correctly inferred the HLA-A and HLA-B alleles for most subjects.

Trimming cost V 1 base and J 3 bases, with 10 bases left between them. Germline CDR1 SGHVS, CDR2 FQNEAQ. The CDR3 is 14 residues long. Amplification used 60 Vbeta primers and 13 Jbeta primers. The data were produced by immunoSEQ multiplex PCR, yet TCRdb's version contains in-frame clones alone and is incomplete. The table lists 80,000 to 100,000 clones, about four fifths of them singletons. With regard to this clone: Its antigen remains unidentified.

Sequences were obtained from PBMCs. The rearrangement joins TRBV7-8 to TRBJ2-7, with D possibly matching TRBD1 (5 bases). The clonotype was recovered from a male donor in good health and CMV-seropositive. CDR3 protein: CASSLGQLNYEQYF. CDR3 DNA sequence: TGTGCCAGCAGCTTAGGACAGTTAAACTACGAGCAGTACTTC.